Here is one TCR beta chain with its context. Its antigen remains unidentified. CDR3 length: 14 amino acids. These data belong to a study of T cells expressing NK-cell markers. As for the study in general: Investigators obtained TCR beta repertoires from sorted CD3+CD56+NKG2C+, CD3+CD56+NKG2C- and CD3+CD56-NKG2C+ T cells. Seven of the eight sequenced donors were HCMV-seropositive; one was seronegative.

After re-calling the 5' RACE reads, TCRdb lists one entry per CDR3 protein, DNA absent. The sample includes 400,000 to 550,000 distinct CDR3 sequences. Study-wide points: Among a handful of donors, these clonotypes also ranked first in the CD3+CD56-NKG2C+ fraction. As a fraction of CD8+ T cells, dominant NKG2C+ clonotypes reached about 1.0-8% in roughly 6 donors.

The specimen sequenced was blood T cells: a sorted CD56 or NKG2C T cell subset, CD4+ or CD8+ T cells, or bulk PBMC T cells (not recorded which). The chain joins TRBV12-3 or TRBV12-4 to TRBJ1-1. The sequence came from a woman between 18 and 70 years old in good health. The CDR3 loop reads CASSFHAENTEAFF.